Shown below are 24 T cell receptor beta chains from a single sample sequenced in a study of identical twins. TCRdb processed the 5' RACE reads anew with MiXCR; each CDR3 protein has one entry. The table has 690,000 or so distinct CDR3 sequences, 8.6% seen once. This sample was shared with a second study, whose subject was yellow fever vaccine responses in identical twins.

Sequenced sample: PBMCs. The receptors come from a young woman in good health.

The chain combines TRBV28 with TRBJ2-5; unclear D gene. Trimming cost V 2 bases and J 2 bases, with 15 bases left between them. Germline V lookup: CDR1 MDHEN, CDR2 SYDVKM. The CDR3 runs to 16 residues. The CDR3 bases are TGTGCCAGCAGTTTAACGGGCACAGCAAATCAAGAGACCCAGTACTTC. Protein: CASSLTGTANQETQYF. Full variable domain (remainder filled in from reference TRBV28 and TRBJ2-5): DVKVTQSSRYLVKRTGEKVFLECVQDMDHENMFWYRQDPGLGLRLIYFSYDVKMKEKGDIPEGYSVSREKKERFSLILESASTNQTSMYLCASSLTGTANQETQYFGPGTRLLVL.

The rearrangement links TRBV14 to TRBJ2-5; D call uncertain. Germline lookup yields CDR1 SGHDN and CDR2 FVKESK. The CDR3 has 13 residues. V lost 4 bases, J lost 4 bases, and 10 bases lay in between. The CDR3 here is CASSLPARETQYF. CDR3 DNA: TGTGCCAGCAGCCTACCGGCAAGAGAGACCCAGTACTTC.

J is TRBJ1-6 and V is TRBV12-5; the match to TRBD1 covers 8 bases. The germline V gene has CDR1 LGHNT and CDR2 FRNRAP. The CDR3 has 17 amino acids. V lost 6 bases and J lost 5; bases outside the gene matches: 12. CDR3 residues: CASGPEGQVKDNSPLHF. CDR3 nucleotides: TGTGCTAGTGGACCCGAGGGACAGGTGAAAGATAATTCACCCCTCCACTTT.

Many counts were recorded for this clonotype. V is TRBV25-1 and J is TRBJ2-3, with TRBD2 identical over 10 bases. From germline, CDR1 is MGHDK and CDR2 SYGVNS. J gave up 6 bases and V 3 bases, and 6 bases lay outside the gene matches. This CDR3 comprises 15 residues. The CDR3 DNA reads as TGTGCCAGCAGTGATCGAGCGGGGGGGCGGGATACGCAGTATTTT. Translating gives CASSDRAGGRDTQYF.

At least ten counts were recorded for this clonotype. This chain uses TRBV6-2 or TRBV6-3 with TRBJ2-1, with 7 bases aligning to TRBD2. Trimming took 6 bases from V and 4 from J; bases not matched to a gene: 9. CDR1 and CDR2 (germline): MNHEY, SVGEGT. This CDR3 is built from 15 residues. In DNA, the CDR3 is TGTGCCAGCAGAACCATAGGGGACTATTACAATGAGCAGTTCTTC. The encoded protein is CASRTIGDYYNEQFF.

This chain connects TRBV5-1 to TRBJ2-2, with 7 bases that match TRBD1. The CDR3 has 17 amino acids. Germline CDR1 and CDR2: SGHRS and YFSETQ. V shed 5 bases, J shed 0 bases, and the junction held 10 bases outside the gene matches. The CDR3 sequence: CASSYPGQTSNTGELFF. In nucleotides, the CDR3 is TGCGCCAGCAGTTACCCGGGACAGACATCGAACACCGGGGAGCTGTTTTTT.

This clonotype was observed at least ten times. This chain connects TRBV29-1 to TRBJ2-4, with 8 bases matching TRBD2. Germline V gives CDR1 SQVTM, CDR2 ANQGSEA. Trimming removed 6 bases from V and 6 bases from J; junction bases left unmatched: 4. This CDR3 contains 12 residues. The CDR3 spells CSVLAVSNIQYF. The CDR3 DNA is TGCAGCGTACTAGCGGTCTCAAACATTCAGTACTTC.

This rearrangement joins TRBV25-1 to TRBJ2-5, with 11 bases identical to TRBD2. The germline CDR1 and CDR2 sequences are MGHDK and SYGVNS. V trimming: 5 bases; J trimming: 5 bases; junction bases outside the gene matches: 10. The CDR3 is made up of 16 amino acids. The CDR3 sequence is CASSPIAGGRGETQYF. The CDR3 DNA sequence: TGTGCCAGCAGTCCCATAGCGGGGGGGCGTGGGGAGACCCAGTACTTC. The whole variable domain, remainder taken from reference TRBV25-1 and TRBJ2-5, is EADIYQTPRYLVIGTGKKITLECSQTMGHDKMYWYQQDPGMELHLIHYSYGVNSTEKGDLSSESTVSRIRTEHFPLTLESARPSHTSQYLCASSPIAGGRGETQYFGPGTRLLVL.

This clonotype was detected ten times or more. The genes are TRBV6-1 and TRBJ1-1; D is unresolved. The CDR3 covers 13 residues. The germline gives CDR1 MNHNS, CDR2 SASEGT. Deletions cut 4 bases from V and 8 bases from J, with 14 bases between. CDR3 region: CASSADLVFEAFF. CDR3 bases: TGTGCCAGCAGTGCAGATCTAGTATTCGAAGCTTTCTTT.

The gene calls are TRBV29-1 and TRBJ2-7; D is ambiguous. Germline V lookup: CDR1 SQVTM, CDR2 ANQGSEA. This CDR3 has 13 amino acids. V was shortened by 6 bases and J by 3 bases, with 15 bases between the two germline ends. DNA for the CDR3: TGCAGCGTCGTCCCGAGACAAAACTACGAGCAGTACTTC. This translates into CSVVPRQNYEQYF.

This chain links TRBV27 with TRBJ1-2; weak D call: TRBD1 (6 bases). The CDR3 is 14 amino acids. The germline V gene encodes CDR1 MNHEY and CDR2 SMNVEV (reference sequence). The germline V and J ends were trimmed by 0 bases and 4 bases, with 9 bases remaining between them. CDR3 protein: CASSLSGTFYGYTF. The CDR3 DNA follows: TGTGCCAGCAGTTTATCAGGGACATTCTATGGCTACACCTTC.

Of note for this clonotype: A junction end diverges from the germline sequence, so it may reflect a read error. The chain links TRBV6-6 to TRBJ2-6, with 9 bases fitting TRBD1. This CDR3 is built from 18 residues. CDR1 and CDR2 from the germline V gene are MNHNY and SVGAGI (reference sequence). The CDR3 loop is CARSFSTGGPSGANVLTF. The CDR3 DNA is TGTGCCCGCAGTTTCTCGACAGGGGGGCCCTCTGGGGCCAACGTCCTGACTTTC.

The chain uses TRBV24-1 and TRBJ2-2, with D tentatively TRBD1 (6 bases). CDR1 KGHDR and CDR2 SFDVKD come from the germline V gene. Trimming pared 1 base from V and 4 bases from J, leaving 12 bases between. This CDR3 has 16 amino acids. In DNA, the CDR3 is TGTGCCACCAGTGATTTCGGACAGCAAAGCACCGGGGAGCTGTTTTTT. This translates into CATSDFGQQSTGELFF.

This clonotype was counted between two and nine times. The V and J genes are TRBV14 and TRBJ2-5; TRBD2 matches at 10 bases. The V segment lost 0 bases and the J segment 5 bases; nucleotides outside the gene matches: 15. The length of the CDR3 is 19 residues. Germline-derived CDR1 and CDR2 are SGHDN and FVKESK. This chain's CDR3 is CASSQDLFGTSAAWETQYF. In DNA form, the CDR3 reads TGTGCCAGCAGCCAAGATTTATTCGGGACTAGCGCTGCGTGGGAGACCCAGTACTTC.

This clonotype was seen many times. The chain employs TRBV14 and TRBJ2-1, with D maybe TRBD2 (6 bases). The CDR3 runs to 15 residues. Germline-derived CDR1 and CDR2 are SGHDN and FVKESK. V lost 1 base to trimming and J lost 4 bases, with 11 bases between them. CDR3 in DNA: TGTGCCAGCAGCCAAGCCACCGGGAGATACAATGAGCAGTTCTTC. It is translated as CASSQATGRYNEQFF. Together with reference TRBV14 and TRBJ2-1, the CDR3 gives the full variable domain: EAGVTQFPSHSVIEKGQTVTLRCDPISGHDNLYWYRRVMGKEIKFLLHFVKESKQDESGMPNNRFLAERTGGTYSTLKVQPAELEDSGVYFCASSQATGRYNEQFFGPGTRLTVL.

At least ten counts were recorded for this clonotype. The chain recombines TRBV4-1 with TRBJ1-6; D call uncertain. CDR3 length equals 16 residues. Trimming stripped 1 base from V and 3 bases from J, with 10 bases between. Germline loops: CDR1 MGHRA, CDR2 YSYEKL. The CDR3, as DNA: TGCGCCAGCAGCCAAGCCGCCGACGGCTATAATTCACCCCTCCACTTT. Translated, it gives CASSQAADGYNSPLHF.

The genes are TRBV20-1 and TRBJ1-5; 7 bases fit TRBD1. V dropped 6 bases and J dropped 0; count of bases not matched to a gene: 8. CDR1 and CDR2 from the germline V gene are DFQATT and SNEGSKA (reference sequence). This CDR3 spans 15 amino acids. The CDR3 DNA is TGCAGTGCAGCGCCGGACAGGTATAGCAATCAGCCCCAGCATTTT. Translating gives CSAAPDRYSNQPQHF.

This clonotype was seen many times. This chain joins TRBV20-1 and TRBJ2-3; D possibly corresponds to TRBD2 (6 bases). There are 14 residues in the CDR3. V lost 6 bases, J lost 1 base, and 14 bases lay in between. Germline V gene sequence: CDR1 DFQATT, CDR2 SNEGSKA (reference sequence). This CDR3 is CSATGTSRTDTQYF. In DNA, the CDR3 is TGCAGTGCGACCGGGACTTCCCGCACAGATACGCAGTATTTT.

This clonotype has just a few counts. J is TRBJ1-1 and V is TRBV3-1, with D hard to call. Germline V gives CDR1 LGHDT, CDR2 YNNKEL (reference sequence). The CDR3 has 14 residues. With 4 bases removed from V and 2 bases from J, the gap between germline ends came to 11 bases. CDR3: CASSPLTLNTEAFF. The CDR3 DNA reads TGTGCCAGCAGCCCTTTGACCCTCAACACTGAAGCTTTCTTT.

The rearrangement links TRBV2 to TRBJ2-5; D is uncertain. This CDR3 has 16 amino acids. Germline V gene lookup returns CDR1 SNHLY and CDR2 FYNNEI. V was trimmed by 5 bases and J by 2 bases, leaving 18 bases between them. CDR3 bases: TGTGCCAGCAGTTTTGGTGGGATCGCCGTTCAAGAGACCCAGTACTTC. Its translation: CASSFGGIAVQETQYF.

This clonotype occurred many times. This CDR3 is CASSHTRTGGPYGYTF. CDR3 DNA sequence: TGTGCCAGCAGTCACACTCGGACAGGAGGCCCCTATGGCTACACCTTC. The chain links TRBV12-3 or TRBV12-4 to TRBJ1-2; 7 bases line up with TRBD1. The junction had 13 bases not matched to a gene; V was cut back by 5 bases and J by 4 bases. The CDR3 extends over 16 amino acids.

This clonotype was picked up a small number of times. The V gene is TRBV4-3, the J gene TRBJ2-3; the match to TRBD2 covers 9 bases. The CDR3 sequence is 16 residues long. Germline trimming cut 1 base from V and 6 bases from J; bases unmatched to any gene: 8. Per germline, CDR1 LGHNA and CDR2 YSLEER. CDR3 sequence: CASSQGGSGSGDTQYF. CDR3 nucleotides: TGCGCCAGCAGCCAAGGAGGTAGCGGGAGCGGGGATACGCAGTATTTT.

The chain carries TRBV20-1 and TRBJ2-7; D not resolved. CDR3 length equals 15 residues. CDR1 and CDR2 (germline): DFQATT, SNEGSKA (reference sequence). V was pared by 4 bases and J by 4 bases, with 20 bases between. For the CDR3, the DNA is TGCAGTGCTAAACCCGACACCCCGAGACTGTACGAGCAGTACTTC. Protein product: CSAKPDTPRLYEQYF.

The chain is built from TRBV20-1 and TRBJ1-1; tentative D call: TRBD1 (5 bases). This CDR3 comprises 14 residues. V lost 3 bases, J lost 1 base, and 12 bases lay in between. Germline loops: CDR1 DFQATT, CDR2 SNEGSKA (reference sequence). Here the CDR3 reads CSARDQGPNTEAFF. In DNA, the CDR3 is TGCAGTGCTAGGGACCAGGGCCCGAACACTGAAGCTTTCTTT.